The 26 T cell receptor beta chains below were found in one sample sequenced in a study of blood T cells in healthy people across ages. A second PCR, run for about 7 to 12 cycles, used a sample-barcoded 5' primer plus a J-beta primer mix. In TCRdb, the 5' RACE reads were re-called with MiXCR into one record per CDR3 protein. Here the sample spans around 1.5 million distinct CDR3 sequences, approximately 40% being singletons. Specimen: blood. Every receptor here comes from a woman between 18 and 29 years old in good health.

This chain links TRBV6-6 with TRBJ1-2; no definite D call. Germline lookup yields CDR1 MNHNY and CDR2 SVGAGI (reference sequence). The CDR3 consists of 13 residues. V was shortened by 10 bases and J by 0 bases, with 12 bases between the two germline ends. CDR3 nucleotides: TGTGCCACCTTGGACGGCGCTAACTATGGCTACACCTTC. It specifies CATLDGANYGYTF.

The genes are TRBV2 and TRBJ2-1, with 8 positions matching TRBD2. Germline CDR1 SNHLY, CDR2 FYNNEI. The CDR3 length is 15 residues. V trimming: 2 bases; J trimming: 7 bases; junction bases outside the gene matches: 7. The CDR3 DNA sequence: TGTGCCAGCAGTGAAAGTCGGGGGGGGTTAAATGAGCAGTTCTTC. The encoded protein is CASSESRGGLNEQFF.

This clonotype appeared a few times. The chain links TRBV29-1 to TRBJ1-2, with D possibly being TRBD1 (6 bases). Trimming removed 5 bases from V and 4 bases from J, with 14 bases in between. The CDR3 totals 13 residues. Germline loops: CDR1 SQVTM, CDR2 ANQGSEA. For the CDR3, the DNA is TGCAGCGTTACGGGGGCTCCGGGCTATGGCTACACCTTC. It yields the protein CSVTGAPGYGYTF.

This clonotype was observed a handful of times. This chain connects TRBV29-1 to TRBJ1-1, with 8 nucleotides matching TRBD1. The germline CDR1 and CDR2 sequences are SQVTM and ANQGSEA. V trimming: 6 bases; J trimming: 3 bases; junction bases outside the gene matches: 15. The CDR3 length is 16 residues. The CDR3 reads CSVNDWQGAEDTEAFF. As DNA, the CDR3 is TGCAGCGTGAATGATTGGCAGGGGGCGGAGGACACTGAAGCTTTCTTT.

Of note for this clonotype: At one end the junction does not follow the germline gene, possibly because of a read error. This chain joins TRBV5-1 and TRBJ2-1; the match to TRBD2 covers 11 bases. Germline CDR1 and CDR2: SGHRS and YFSETQ. CDR3 size: 16 residues. The CDR3 DNA is TGTGCCAGCAGCTTAGGTGGAACTAGCGGGGGAAATGAGCAGTTCTTC. Residues: CASSLGGTSGGNEQFF.

The chain uses TRBV28 and TRBJ1-5; TRBD1 might be the D (5 bases). Germline CDR1 reads MDHEN; CDR2 reads SYDVKM. V gave up 1 base and J gave up 4 bases, with 11 bases separating them. The CDR3 contains 15 residues. The chain's CDR3 is CASSLSRDFNQPQHF. CDR3 coding DNA: TGTGCCAGCAGTTTATCCAGGGACTTTAATCAGCCCCAGCATTTT.

The rearrangement links TRBV9 to TRBJ2-3, with 7 bases identical to TRBD2. Germline values: CDR1 SGDLS, CDR2 YYNGEE. The CDR3 is made up of 15 amino acids. Losses at the gene ends were 3 bases for V and 1 base for J; bases not matched to a gene: 5. For the CDR3, the DNA is TGTGCCAGCAGCGGGGCGGGAGTAGGCACAGATACGCAGTATTTT. Its translation is CASSGAGVGTDTQYF. The variable domain in full, completed from reference TRBV9 and TRBJ2-3, reads DSGVTQTPKHLITATGQRVTLRCSPRSGDLSVYWYQQSLDQGLQFLIQYYNGEERAKGNILERFSAQQFPDLHSELNLSSLELGDSALYFCASSGAGVGTDTQYFGPGTRLTVL.

The chain joins TRBV30 to TRBJ2-7, with D unclear. The CDR3 is 13 residues long. Germline V gene data show CDR1 as GTSNPN and CDR2 as SVGIG (reference sequence). Trimming pared 2 bases from V and 4 bases from J, leaving 12 bases between. The CDR3 is CAWSWAGEYEQYF. DNA of the CDR3: TGTGCCTGGAGTTGGGCAGGCGAGTACGAGCAGTACTTC.

This clonotype has more than one count but fewer than ten. This rearrangement joins TRBV10-3 to TRBJ2-3; TRBD2 matches at 16 bases. The CDR3 length is 17 residues. CDR1 is ENHRY and CDR2 is SYGVKD in the germline V gene. After removal of 5 bases from V and 2 bases from J, the junction contained 4 bases not matched to a gene. The CDR3 region has the DNA TGTGCCATCAGTAGGGGGACTAGCGGGAGGGCCACAGATACGCAGTATTTT. Translating gives CAISRGTSGRATDTQYF.

The V and J genes are TRBV7-9 and TRBJ2-1; 9 bases match TRBD1. Germline V CDR1 and CDR2: SEHNR, FQNEAQ (reference sequence). Trimming cost V 4 bases and J 8 bases; bases outside gene matches: 9. The CDR3 is 15 amino acids. CDR3 protein: CASSWGRTGEDEQFF. The DNA of the CDR3 is TGTGCCAGCAGCTGGGGCCGGACAGGGGAGGATGAGCAGTTCTTC.

As regards this clonotype: One junction end does not reproduce the germline sequence, and a read error may be involved. This chain links TRBV6-6 with TRBJ1-1; D remains ambiguous. Germline V gene data show CDR1 as MNHNY and CDR2 as SVGAGI (reference sequence). There are 13 residues in the CDR3. The CDR3: CAGSYPDNTEAFF. In DNA form, the CDR3 reads TGTGCCGGCAGTTATCCAGATAACACTGAAGCTTTCTTT.

The chain recombines TRBV20-1 with TRBJ2-3; no firm D call. CDR1 is DFQATT, CDR2 SNEGSKA, per germline (reference sequence). The CDR3 extends over 15 amino acids. Deletions cut 5 bases from V and 2 bases from J, with 17 bases between. DNA for the CDR3: TGCAGTGCTCAATCCCCTGCAGACTTCACAGATACGCAGTATTTT. Encoded protein: CSAQSPADFTDTQYF.

Worth noting for this clonotype: At one end, the junction sequence differs from germline, possibly due to a read error. V and J are TRBV7-2 and TRBJ2-1; 10 bases map to TRBD1. CDR1 and CDR2 from the germline V gene are SGHTA and FQGNSA. The CDR3 has 16 residues. CDR3 region: CAGSLLETGGQDEQFF. The CDR3 bases are TGTGCCGGCAGCTTATTGGAGACAGGGGGCCAGGATGAGCAGTTCTTC.

This chain connects TRBV6-1 to TRBJ2-7; 8 bases fit TRBD1. The CDR3 is made up of 16 amino acids. The V gene end was trimmed by 0 bases and the J gene end by 2 bases; junction bases not matched to a gene: 6. Per germline, CDR1 MNHNS and CDR2 SASEGT. The CDR3 sequence: CASSEAGQGAPYEQYF. The DNA for the CDR3 is TGTGCCAGCAGTGAAGCTGGGCAGGGGGCCCCCTACGAGCAGTACTTC.

The J gene is TRBJ1-2, the V gene TRBV30; D is uncertain. The V gene's germline CDR1 is GTSNPN and CDR2 SVGIG (reference sequence). The CDR3 contains 11 residues. V gave up 7 bases and J gave up 7 bases, with 13 bases separating them. Here the CDR3 reads CALSTAGGYTF. As DNA, the CDR3 is TGTGCCTTAAGTACCGCGGGTGGCTACACCTTC.

This clonotype occurred a few times. The chain carries TRBV20-1 and TRBJ2-1; TRBD2 matches at 9 bases. Trimming took 0 bases from V and 0 from J; bases not matched to a gene: 18. The CDR3 has 21 residues. Germline lookup yields CDR1 DFQATT and CDR2 SNEGSKA (reference sequence). CDR3 nucleotides: TGCAGTGCTAGAGAAACAATAGCGGGAGCGAGAAGTCGTCTCTCCTACAATGAGCAGTTCTTC. Translated, it gives CSARETIAGARSRLSYNEQFF.

This clonotype was seen a few times. The rearrangement uses TRBV10-3 and TRBJ2-1, with D possibly TRBD1 on 6 matching bases. This CDR3 contains 13 residues. V lost 4 bases to trimming and J lost 6 bases, with 10 bases between them. Germline-derived CDR1 and CDR2 are ENHRY and SYGVKD. The CDR3 sequence is CAISGADSNEQFF. The CDR3 coding sequence is TGTGCCATCAGTGGGGCGGACAGCAATGAGCAGTTCTTC.

A few counts support this clonotype. The chain recombines TRBV7-9 with TRBJ1-2, with D maybe TRBD1 (6 bases). The germline V and J ends were trimmed by 5 bases and 6 bases, with 22 bases remaining between them. Germline CDR1 is SEHNR and CDR2 is FQNEAQ (reference sequence). CDR3 length: 16 residues. This CDR3 reads CASSAVRGSFYNGYTF. In DNA, the CDR3 is TGTGCCAGCAGCGCCGTCAGGGGATCTTTTTATAATGGCTACACCTTC.

The chain uses TRBV6-5 and TRBJ2-4; 9 bases agree with TRBD1. With the DNA end fitting TRBJ2-7 better, the J assignment may be wrong. From germline, CDR1 is MNHEY and CDR2 SVGAGI. The CDR3 totals 15 residues. CDR3 residues: CASSGGTGITYEQYF. The CDR3 nucleotides are TGTGCCAGCAGTGGCGGGACAGGGATAACCTACGAGCAGTACTTC.

The chain employs TRBV7-9 and TRBJ2-3; D is possibly TRBD2 (6 bases). The CDR3 is made up of 15 amino acids. The V gene lost 1 base and the J gene lost 3 bases, with 11 bases spanning the gap. Germline CDR1 is SEHNR and CDR2 is FQNEAQ (reference sequence). CDR3 residues: CASSLVARETDTQYF. DNA for the CDR3: TGTGCCAGCAGCTTAGTTGCCCGGGAGACAGATACGCAGTATTTT.

This clonotype was observed a handful of times. The J gene is TRBJ1-1, the V gene TRBV7-9, with TRBD1 matching over 8 bases. Trimming took 5 bases from V and 1 from J; bases not matched to a gene: 6. The CDR3 length is 15 residues. CDR1 and CDR2 (germline): SEHNR, FQNEAQ (reference sequence). CDR3 protein: CASSPRQGQNTEAFF. In DNA form, the CDR3 reads TGTGCCAGCAGCCCCAGACAGGGGCAGAACACTGAAGCTTTCTTT. The full variable domain, its missing parts supplied by reference TRBV7-9 and TRBJ1-1, is DTGVSQNPRHKITKRGQNVTFRCDPISEHNRLYWYRQTLGQGPEFLTYFQNEAQLEKSRLLSDRFSAERPKGSFSTLEIQRTEQGDSAMYLCASSPRQGQNTEAFFGQGTRLTVV.

The chain joins TRBV30 to TRBJ1-1, with D possibly being TRBD1 (6 bases). This CDR3 spans 14 amino acids. V was trimmed by 0 bases and J by 5 bases, leaving 13 bases between them. Germline V gene data show CDR1 as GTSNPN and CDR2 as SVGIG (reference sequence). In DNA, the CDR3 is TGTGCCTGGAGTGTACCGGGGGCGCGAACTGAAGCTTTCTTT. It is translated as CAWSVPGARTEAFF.

A few counts support this clonotype. The V and J genes are TRBV20-1 and TRBJ2-7, with TRBD2 as a possible D gene (7 bases). CDR1 and CDR2 from the germline V gene are DFQATT and SNEGSKA (reference sequence). V was cut by 1 base and J by 2 bases, with 15 bases left in between. The length of the CDR3 is 15 residues. The CDR3 protein is CSARATRGATYEQYF. The CDR3 DNA follows: TGCAGTGCTAGAGCCACCCGGGGGGCGACCTACGAGCAGTACTTC.

This chain uses TRBV4-1 with TRBJ2-2, with D possibly TRBD1 on 6 matching bases. The length of the CDR3 is 15 residues. Trimming took off 2 bases at V and 4 bases at J, with 11 bases between the two ends. Looked up from germline, CDR1 is MGHRA and CDR2 is YSYEKL. The CDR3 DNA follows: TGCGCCAGCAGCCAACCTACAGGGTCCACCGGGGAGCTGTTTTTT. The encoded protein is CASSQPTGSTGELFF.

As for this clonotype: The junction departs from the called germline gene at one end, perhaps through a read error. The chain uses TRBV20-1 and TRBJ2-5, with D possibly matching TRBD2 (5 bases). With the DNA end fitting TRBJ2-7 better, the J assignment may be wrong. Germline CDR1 and CDR2: DFQATT and SNEGSKA (reference sequence). This CDR3 contains 12 residues. The CDR3: CGAQAGWGEQYF. CDR3 DNA sequence: TGCGGTGCGCAGGCGGGTTGGGGCGAGCAGTACTTC.

The V gene is TRBV28, the J gene TRBJ1-2, with TRBD1 identical over 7 bases. V lost 8 bases to trimming and J lost 5 bases; unmatched junction nucleotides: 11. The germline V gene has CDR1 MDHEN and CDR2 SYDVKM. This CDR3 spans 14 amino acids. CDR3 protein: CASGSTTGSYGYTF. DNA of the CDR3: TGTGCCAGCGGGTCGACGACAGGGTCATATGGCTACACCTTC.